These 30 T cell receptor beta chains originate from one sample sequenced in a study of regulatory T cells in long-lasting Graves disease. Time point of the sample: newly diagnosed GD, antithyroid drugs for less than 3 months. PBMC-derived RNA was used for the TCR library. Construction of the TCR beta libraries employed iRepertoire HTBI primers in conjunction with Arm-PCR of CDR3 regions. TCRdb re-analysed the multiplex PCR reads in MiXCR, keeping a single row per CDR3 protein. This table holds 400,000 to 550,000 distinct CDR3 sequences, about 16% found once. The sample also formed part of further work on T cells in Graves' hyperthyroidism and ophthalmopathy.

The input for sequencing was peripheral blood mononuclear cells (PBMCs), taken at new diagnosis, from a patient treated with antithyroid drugs. These receptors all stem from a woman in her thirties with Graves disease.

In its sample, this clonotype was seen many times. The V and J genes are TRBV30 and TRBJ2-3, with D possibly matching TRBD2 (6 bases). CDR1 and CDR2 from the germline V gene are GTSNPN and SVGIG (reference sequence). V was trimmed by 2 bases and J by 2 bases, leaving 20 bases between them. The CDR3 consists of 17 residues. CDR3: CAWSFGLLPTNTDTQYF. CDR3 DNA: TGTGCCTGGAGTTTTGGACTACTGCCTACGAACACAGATACGCAGTATTTT. Drawing the rest from reference TRBV30 and TRBJ2-3, the complete variable domain is SQTIHQWPATLVQPVGSPLSLECTVEGTSNPNLYWYRQAAGRGLQLLFYSVGIGQISSEVPQNLSASRPQDRQFILSSKKLLLSDSGFYLCAWSFGLLPTNTDTQYFGPGTRLTVL.

CDR3 sequence reads: CASSPLGDREQYF. The CDR3 DNA follows: TGTGCCAGCTCACCCCTGGGGGATCGCGAGCAGTACTTC. The chain uses TRBV18 and TRBJ2-7; D could derive from TRBD1 or TRBD2 (5 bases each). CDR3 size: 13 residues. Trimming left V 3 bases short and J 6 bases short, with 12 bases between. Germline lookup yields CDR1 KGHSH and CDR2 LQKENI.

There are many counts of this clonotype. The chain uses TRBV11-2 and TRBJ2-2, with D perhaps assigned TRBD1 or TRBD2 (5 bases each). Trimming cost V 6 bases and J 3 bases, with 17 bases left between them. The CDR3 covers 16 residues. Germline CDR1 is SGHAT and CDR2 is FQNNGV. In DNA form, the CDR3 reads TGTGCCAGCAGGGCGGTCCGGGACGGTTACACCGGGGAGCTGTTTTTT. Its translation is CASRAVRDGYTGELFF.

This clonotype was seen repeatedly, ten times or more. The chain uses TRBV28 and TRBJ2-7; D unclear. CDR1 is MDHEN, CDR2 SYDVKM, per germline. V was pared by 11 bases and J by 7 bases, with 21 bases between. The CDR3 has 13 amino acids. The chain's CDR3 is CAGSSASRWEQYF. CDR3 coding DNA: TGTGCCGGGTCCTCGGCGTCGCGGTGGGAGCAGTACTTC.

Ten or more counts support this clonotype. The gene calls are TRBV5-1 and TRBJ2-7, with TRBD2 matching over 7 bases. The length of the CDR3 is 13 residues. From germline, CDR1 is SGHRS and CDR2 YFSETQ. J was trimmed by 5 bases and V by 7 bases; bases with no gene match: 9. The CDR3 spells CASSRAGADEQYF. Here the CDR3 DNA reads TGCGCCAGCTCCCGGGCGGGAGCGGACGAGCAGTACTTC.

This clonotype was detected only a few times. The CDR3 is CASSIADSSYNEQFF. CDR3 in DNA: TGTGCCAGTAGTATCGCCGACAGCTCCTACAATGAGCAGTTCTTC. V is TRBV19 and J is TRBJ2-1; perhaps TRBD1 as D (5 bases). The V and J ends lost 3 bases and 0 bases respectively, with 9 bases between them. Germline-derived CDR1 and CDR2 are LNHDA and SQIVND (reference sequence). The CDR3 has 15 residues.

The rearrangement uses TRBV20-1 and TRBJ2-7; no clear D. The length of the CDR3 is 13 residues. In germline, CDR1 is DFQATT, CDR2 SNEGSKA (reference sequence). Trimming removed 0 bases at V and 3 bases at J, with 9 bases between. CDR3 sequence (DNA): TGCAGTGCTAGAGATTCCCCATACTACGAGCAGTACTTC. It encodes CSARDSPYYEQYF.

There are many counts of this clonotype. The rearrangement joins TRBV2 to TRBJ1-1; D gene unclear. The ends were cut back, 7 bases at V and 0 bases at J, with 12 bases in the middle. The length of the CDR3 is 14 residues. CDR1 SNHLY and CDR2 FYNNEI come from the germline V gene. CDR3 sequence: CASKVEGLNTEAFF. The CDR3 region has the DNA TGTGCCAGCAAAGTCGAGGGCTTGAACACTGAAGCTTTCTTT.

A few counts support this clonotype. The genes are TRBV29-1 and TRBJ2-7; 10 bases align to TRBD2. The CDR3 spans 13 residues. CDR1 and CDR2 (germline): SQVTM, ANQGSEA. V trimming: 1 base; J trimming: 6 bases; junction bases outside the gene matches: 3. CDR3 residues: CSVEAAGGGEQYF. CDR3 nucleotides: TGCAGCGTTGAAGCAGCGGGAGGGGGCGAGCAGTACTTC.

The table lists this clonotype with many counts. V usage is TRBV28 and J usage is TRBJ2-7, with 9 bases fitting TRBD1. The CDR3 extends over 15 amino acids. Germline V lookup: CDR1 MDHEN, CDR2 SYDVKM. J was trimmed by 1 base and V by 7 bases; bases with no gene match: 8. As DNA, the CDR3 is TGTGCCAGCAACCTACAGGGGGCTAGGTCCTACGAGCAGTACTTC. Its protein product is CASNLQGARSYEQYF.

This clonotype was counted ten times or more. The genes are TRBV6-1 and TRBJ1-1; no definite D call. Germline V gene lookup returns CDR1 MNHNS and CDR2 SASEGT. There are 13 residues in the CDR3. V lost 8 bases and J 1 base, leaving 11 bases between the germline ends. In DNA, the CDR3 is TGTGCCAGCTCGAAGATTACGAACACTGAAGCTTTCTTT. Translation: CASSKITNTEAFF.

Ten or more counts support this clonotype. The chain is built from TRBV6-1 and TRBJ2-7; weak D call: TRBD2 (6 bases). Trimming shortened V by 8 bases and J by 5 bases, and 13 bases separated the two germline ends. Germline lookup yields CDR1 MNHNS and CDR2 SASEGT. The CDR3 spans 12 residues. CDR3 residues: CASRDERDEQYF. The DNA of the CDR3 is TGTGCCAGCCGCGATGAGCGGGACGAGCAGTACTTC.

This clonotype was found many times. This chain links TRBV5-1 with TRBJ1-1; D gene uncertain. CDR3 length equals 16 residues. CDR1 and CDR2 (germline): SGHRS, YFSETQ. Trimming shortened V by 0 bases and J by 0 bases, and 12 bases separated the two germline ends. The CDR3 region has the DNA TGCGCCAGCAGCTTGGATGGGCGGTTCATGAACACTGAAGCTTTCTTT. Translated: CASSLDGRFMNTEAFF.

This clonotype has ten or more counts. This CDR3 reads CAWSEGPSPNQPQHF. The CDR3 region has the DNA TGTGCCTGGAGTGAGGGACCGTCTCCCAATCAGCCCCAGCATTTT. V and J are TRBV30 and TRBJ1-5; weak D call: TRBD1 (5 bases). Germline CDR1 reads GTSNPN; CDR2 reads SVGIG (reference sequence). Between the trimmed V and J ends, which lost 1 base and 3 bases, there was a span of 13 bases. The CDR3 covers 15 residues.

This clonotype was recorded many times. This chain links TRBV6-1 with TRBJ1-2, with a weak D call TRBD1 (5 bases). Between the trimmed V and J ends, which lost 6 bases and 4 bases, there was a span of 12 bases. Germline V gene lookup returns CDR1 MNHNS and CDR2 SASEGT. CDR3 length: 13 residues. The CDR3 protein is CASRQAGSYGYTF. CDR3 nucleotides: TGTGCCAGCAGACAGGCCGGGAGCTATGGCTACACCTTC.

This clonotype was recorded at least ten times. The chain employs TRBV27 and TRBJ2-7, with D unclear. Trimming left V 4 bases short and J 0 bases short, with 10 bases between. Germline V gives CDR1 MNHEY, CDR2 SMNVEV (reference sequence). This CDR3 has 14 residues. Here the CDR3 reads CASSWDGGSYEQYF. CDR3 DNA sequence: TGTGCCAGCAGTTGGGATGGCGGCTCCTACGAGCAGTACTTC.

This clonotype was detected only a few times. A read error may account for a junction end that differs from germline. The chain couples TRBV28 to TRBJ1-6, with D maybe TRBD1 (6 bases). Per the germline V gene, CDR1 is MDHEN and CDR2 is SYDVKM. The CDR3 contains 13 residues. CDR3 amino acids: CVSGTPNNSPLHF. In DNA form, the CDR3 reads TGTGTCAGCGGGACACCCAATAATTCACCCCTCCACTTT.

This clonotype was recorded a few times. This chain links TRBV19 with TRBJ1-1, with a tentative D call TRBD1 (5 bases). The CDR3 spans 14 residues. The V gene's germline CDR1 is LNHDA and CDR2 SQIVND (reference sequence). V lost 6 bases and J lost 1, with 12 bases in between. This CDR3 reads CASSRWDGNTEAFF. The DNA for the CDR3 is TGTGCCAGTAGCCGCTGGGACGGGAACACTGAAGCTTTCTTT. Full variable domain (outside the CDR3, taken from reference TRBV19 and TRBJ1-1): DGGITQSPKYLFRKEGQNVTLSCEQNLNHDAMYWYRQDPGQGLRLIYYSQIVNDFQKGDIAEGYSVSREKKESFPLTVTSAQKNPTAFYLCASSRWDGNTEAFFGQGTRLTVV.

This clonotype was counted a few times. The rearrangement links TRBV5-1 to TRBJ2-1; 9 bases match TRBD2. Germline CDR1 is SGHRS and CDR2 is YFSETQ. V dropped 4 bases and J dropped 5; count of bases not matched to a gene: 13. The CDR3 sequence is 17 residues long. The CDR3 reads CASSNAIAGVRNNEQFF. CDR3 nucleotides: TGCGCCAGCAGCAACGCCATAGCGGGAGTGCGAAACAATGAGCAGTTCTTC.

This clonotype was counted at least ten times. V and J are TRBV11-3 and TRBJ1-1, with D perhaps matching TRBD1 (6 bases). CDR3 length: 15 amino acids. CDR1 and CDR2 (germline): SGHNT, YENEEA. V shed 5 bases and J shed 6 bases, with 19 bases lying between them. Here the CDR3 reads CASSRGQGFKAEAFF. In DNA, the CDR3 is TGTGCCAGCAGCCGGGGGCAGGGGTTTAAGGCTGAAGCTTTCTTT.

This clonotype was picked up a small number of times. The chain is built from TRBV7-9 and TRBJ2-1, with D perhaps assigned TRBD1 or TRBD2 (5 bases each). Germline lookup yields CDR1 SEHNR and CDR2 FQNEAQ (reference sequence). Between the trimmed V and J ends, which lost 10 bases and 6 bases, there was a span of 16 bases. This CDR3 spans 13 amino acids. The CDR3, as DNA: TGTGCCAATTCACCGGGACCCACCAATGAGCAGTTCTTC. The encoded protein is CANSPGPTNEQFF.

V gene TRBV20-1 combines with J gene TRBJ1-1, with a tentative D call TRBD1 (6 bases). V dropped 3 bases and J dropped 4 bases, with 9 bases sitting between them. In germline, CDR1 is DFQATT, CDR2 SNEGSKA (reference sequence). The CDR3 runs to 12 residues. The CDR3 loop is CSASIGGTEAFF. The CDR3 region has the DNA TGCAGTGCTAGTATAGGGGGCACTGAAGCTTTCTTT.

Comment on this clonotype: A read error may be the cause here, since a much bigger clone is one base away. This chain links TRBV12-3 or TRBV12-4 with TRBJ2-7; possibly TRBD2 for D (6 bases). The CDR3 covers 15 residues. V was clipped by 2 bases and J by 4 bases, with 15 bases between them. CDR3 protein: CASSLFPSEGYEQYF. CDR3 nucleotide sequence: TGTGCCAGCAGTTTATTTCCTAGCGAAGGGTACGAGCAGTACTTC.

The J gene is TRBJ2-7, the V gene TRBV28; 12 positions agree with TRBD1. After removal of 2 bases from V and 4 bases from J, the junction contained 6 bases not matched to a gene. The CDR3 loop spans 16 amino acids. The V gene's germline CDR1 is MDHEN and CDR2 SYDVKM. The DNA for the CDR3 is TGTGCCAGCAGTTTAGGGACAGGGGGCGCGGGGTACGAGCAGTACTTC. This gives the protein CASSLGTGGAGYEQYF.

With respect to this clonotype: It may be a read error: a sequence one base away is much more abundant. The chain uses TRBV10-3 and TRBJ2-7; D remains ambiguous. Germline CDR1 ENHRY, CDR2 SYGVKD. This CDR3 region has 14 residues. This CDR3 is CAISDSMAAYGQYF. The CDR3 DNA is TGTGCCATCAGTGATTCAATGGCAGCCTACGGGCAGTACTTC.

This chain uses TRBV7-2 with TRBJ2-7; 13 nucleotides align to TRBD2. The CDR3 is made up of 16 amino acids. The V gene end was trimmed by 3 bases and the J gene end by 7 bases; junction bases not matched to a gene: 9. The V gene's germline CDR1 is SGHTA and CDR2 FQGNSA. Here the CDR3 reads CASSFGLAGEALEQYF. The CDR3 nucleotides read TGTGCCAGCAGCTTCGGACTAGCGGGAGAGGCGCTAGAGCAGTACTTC. Full variable domain (remainder filled in from reference TRBV7-2 and TRBJ2-7): GAGVSQSPSNKVTEKGKDVELRCDPISGHTALYWYRQSLGQGLEFLIYFQGNSAPDKSGLPSDRFSAERTGGSVSTLTIQRTQQEDSAVYLCASSFGLAGEALEQYFGPGTRLTVT.

This clonotype was observed at least ten times. This chain uses TRBV12-3 or TRBV12-4 with TRBJ1-1; a possible D gene is TRBD1 (5 bases). The CDR3 spans 15 residues. The V end was cut by 8 bases, the J end by 0 bases, with 16 bases between. The CDR3 DNA reads as TGTGCCAGCGTCTGGGGAGGGGCGCTGAACACTGAAGCTTTCTTT. It codes for CASVWGGALNTEAFF.

This clonotype was counted at least ten times. CDR3 sequence: CATSRIERERLYEQYF. The CDR3 DNA is TGTGCCACCAGCAGAATTGAGCGGGAGAGACTTTACGAGCAGTACTTC. V and J are TRBV15 and TRBJ2-7, with 8 bases fitting TRBD2. Trimming at V came to 2 bases and at J to 4 bases, leaving 10 bases not matched to a gene. The germline V gene encodes CDR1 LNHNV and CDR2 YYDKDF (reference sequence). The CDR3 totals 16 residues.

In this sample, this clonotype turned up many times. V is TRBV10-2 and J is TRBJ2-3; D gene ambiguous. Deletions cut 3 bases from V and 4 bases from J, with 5 bases between. The CDR3 is made up of 12 amino acids. The V gene's germline CDR1 is WSHSY and CDR2 SAAADI. CDR3 sequence (DNA): TGCGCCAGCAGTGAATCTTCAGATACGCAGTATTTT. This gives the protein CASSESSDTQYF.

This clonotype was observed many times. The chain joins TRBV5-1 to TRBJ2-7, with a possible D match to TRBD2 (6 bases). The CDR3 is 14 residues long. Trimming left V 1 base short and J 3 bases short, with 11 bases between. Per germline, CDR1 SGHRS and CDR2 YFSETQ. CDR3 protein: CASSLTDGGYEQYF. CDR3 DNA: TGCGCCAGCAGCTTGACGGACGGGGGCTACGAGCAGTACTTC. Combining the CDR3 with reference TRBV5-1 and TRBJ2-7 gives the whole variable domain KAGVTQTPRYLIKTRGQQVTLSCSPISGHRSVSWYQQTPGQGLQFLFEYFSETQRNKGNFPGRFSGRQFSNSRSEMNVSTLELGDSALYLCASSLTDGGYEQYFGPGTRLTVT.